This TCR beta chain emerged from a study of T cells in Graves' hyperthyroidism and ophthalmopathy. The hyperthyroidism was newly diagnosed and had lasted under 2 months; the patients were aged 18 to 65. Those patients with uncontrolled infection, other autoimmune disease, pregnancy or lactation were excluded. Regarding the study as a whole: Progression to ophthalmopathy was predicted a median of approximately seven months early. Most thyroid clonotypes expanded above 0.001 appeared in blood too.

This clonotype was seen a few times. The antigen is not known. Template material for amplifying TCR beta CDR3 regions consisted of RNA transcripts. TCR CDR3 regions were first amplified by RT-PCR with HTBI primers. TCRdb recomputed calls from the multiplex PCR reads with MiXCR, one row per CDR3 protein. The sample contains 550,000 to 800,000 distinct CDR3 sequences, less than 20% of which appear only once. This TCR was sampled from a man aged 18 to 29 with Graves' hyperthyroidism. Sequencing was done on a sample of blood.

CDR3 amino acids: CSASTGSTDTQYF. As DNA, the CDR3 is TGCAGTGCTTCGACAGGTAGCACAGATACGCAGTATTTT. The rearrangement links TRBV20-1 to TRBJ2-3, with D perhaps TRBD1 (6 bases). Germline V lookup: CDR1 DFQATT, CDR2 SNEGSKA (reference sequence). This CDR3 region has 13 residues. V gave up 5 bases and J gave up 0 bases, with 9 bases separating them.